This T cell receptor (beta chain) was sequenced for a study of T cells in Graves' hyperthyroidism and ophthalmopathy. The wider study: Any treatment followed the collection of peripheral blood at initial diagnosis.

The CDR3 runs to 15 residues. CDR1 and CDR2 (germline): SGHNT, YENEEA. V was pared by 2 bases and J by 4 bases, with 15 bases between. Amplified regions were TCR beta CDR3 sequences from RNA transcripts. Using the HTBI primer set, a first-round RT-PCR was run on the TCR CDR3. One entry per CDR3 protein results from TCRdb running MiXCR on the multiplex PCR reads. This sample has about 410,000 distinct CDR3 sequences; about 15% occur once, and the top ten carry less than 15%. This clonotype was picked up a small number of times. Its target is unknown. No conserved phenylalanine or tryptophan ends this CDR3, so it is likely a read error. The study, taken as a whole, reports: Ophthalmopathy was model-predicted a median about 6 months pre-onset.

Diagnostic decisions used clinical symptoms, serum thyroxine and TRAb, thyroid ultrasound and orbital computed tomography. Fresh peripheral blood, approximately 9.6 ml, yielded the PBMCs. The specimen was blood. V is TRBV11-3 and J is TRBJ2-7; perhaps TRBD2 as D (7 bases). This sequence originates from a man younger than 35 with Graves' ophthalmopathy. The CDR3 is CASSLRGGGQYEQYL. DNA of the CDR3: TGTGCCAGCAGCTTAAGGGGAGGGGGTCAGTACGAGCAGTACCTC.